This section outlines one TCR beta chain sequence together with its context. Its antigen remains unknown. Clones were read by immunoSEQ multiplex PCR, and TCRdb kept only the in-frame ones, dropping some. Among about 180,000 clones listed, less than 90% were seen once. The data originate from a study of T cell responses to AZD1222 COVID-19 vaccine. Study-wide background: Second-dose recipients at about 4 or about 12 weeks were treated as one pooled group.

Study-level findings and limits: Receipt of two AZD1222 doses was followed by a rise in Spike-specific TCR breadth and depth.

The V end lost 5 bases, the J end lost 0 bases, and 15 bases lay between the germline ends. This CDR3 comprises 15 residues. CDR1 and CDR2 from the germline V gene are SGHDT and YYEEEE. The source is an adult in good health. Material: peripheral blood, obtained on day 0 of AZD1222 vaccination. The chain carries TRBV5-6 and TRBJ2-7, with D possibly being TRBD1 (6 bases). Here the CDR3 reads CASRSRGRGSYEQYV. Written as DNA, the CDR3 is TGTGCCAGCAGAAGCAGGGGTAGGGGCTCCTACGAGCAGTACGTC.